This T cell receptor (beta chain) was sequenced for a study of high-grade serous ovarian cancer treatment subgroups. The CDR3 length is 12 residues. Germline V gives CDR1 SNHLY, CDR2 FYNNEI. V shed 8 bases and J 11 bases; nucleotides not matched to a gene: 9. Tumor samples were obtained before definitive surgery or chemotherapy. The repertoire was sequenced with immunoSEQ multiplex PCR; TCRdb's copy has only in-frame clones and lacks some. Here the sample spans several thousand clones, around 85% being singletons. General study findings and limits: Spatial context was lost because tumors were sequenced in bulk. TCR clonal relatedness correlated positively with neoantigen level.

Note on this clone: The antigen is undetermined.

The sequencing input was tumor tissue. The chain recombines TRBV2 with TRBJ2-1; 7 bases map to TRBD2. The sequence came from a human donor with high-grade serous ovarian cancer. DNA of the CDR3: TGTGCCAGCGACGTCTGGCGGGGGAAGCAGTTCTTC. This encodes CASDVWRGKQFF.